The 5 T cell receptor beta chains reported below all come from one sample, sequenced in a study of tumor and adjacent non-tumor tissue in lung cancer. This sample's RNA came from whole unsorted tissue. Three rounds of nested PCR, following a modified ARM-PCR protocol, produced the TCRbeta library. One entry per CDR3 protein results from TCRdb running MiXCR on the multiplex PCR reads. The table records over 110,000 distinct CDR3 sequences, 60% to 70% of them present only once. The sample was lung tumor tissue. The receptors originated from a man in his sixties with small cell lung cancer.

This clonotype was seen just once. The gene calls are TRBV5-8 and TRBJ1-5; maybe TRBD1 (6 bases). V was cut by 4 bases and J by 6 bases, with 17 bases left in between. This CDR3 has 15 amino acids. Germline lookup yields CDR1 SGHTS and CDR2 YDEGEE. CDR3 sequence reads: CASSPRGREGQPQHF. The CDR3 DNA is TGTGCCAGCAGCCCCAGGGGCAGAGAGGGTCAGCCCCAGCATTTT. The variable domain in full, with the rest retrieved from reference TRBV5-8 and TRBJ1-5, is EAGVTQSPTHLIKTRGQQATLRCSPISGHTSVYWYQQALGLGLQFLLWYDEGEERNRGNFPPRFSGRQFPNYSSELNVNALELEDSALYLCASSPRGREGQPQHFGDGTRLSIL.

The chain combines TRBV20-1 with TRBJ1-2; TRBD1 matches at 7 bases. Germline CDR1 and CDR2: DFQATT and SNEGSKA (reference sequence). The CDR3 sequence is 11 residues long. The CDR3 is CRAGTAYGYTF. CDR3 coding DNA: TGCAGAGCGGGGACAGCCTATGGCTACACCTTC.

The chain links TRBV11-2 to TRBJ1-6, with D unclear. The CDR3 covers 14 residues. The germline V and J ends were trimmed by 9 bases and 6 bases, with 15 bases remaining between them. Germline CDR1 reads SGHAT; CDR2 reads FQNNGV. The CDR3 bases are TGTGCCAGGAGTTTATCACAGTCTAATTCACCCCTCCACTTT. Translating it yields CARSLSQSNSPLHF. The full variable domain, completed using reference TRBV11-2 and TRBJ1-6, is EAGVAQSPRYKIIEKRQSVAFWCNPISGHATLYWYQQILGQGPKLLIQFQNNGVVDDSQLPKDRFSAERLKGVDSTLKIQPAKLEDSAVYLCARSLSQSNSPLHFGNGTRLTVT.

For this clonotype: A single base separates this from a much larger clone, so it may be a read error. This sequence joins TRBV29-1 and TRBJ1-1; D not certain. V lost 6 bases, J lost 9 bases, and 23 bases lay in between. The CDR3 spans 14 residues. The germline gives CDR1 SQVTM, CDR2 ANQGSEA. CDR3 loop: CSVARGPEDTKAFF. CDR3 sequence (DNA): TGCAGCGTAGCCCGGGGTCCCGAGGATACTAAAGCTTTCTTT.

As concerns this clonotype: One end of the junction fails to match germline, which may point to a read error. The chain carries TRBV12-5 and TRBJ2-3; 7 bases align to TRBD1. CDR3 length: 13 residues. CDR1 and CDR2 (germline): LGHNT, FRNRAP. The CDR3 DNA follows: TGTGCTAGTGGCTGGGACAGCGCAGATACGCGGTATTTT. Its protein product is CASGWDSADTRYF.